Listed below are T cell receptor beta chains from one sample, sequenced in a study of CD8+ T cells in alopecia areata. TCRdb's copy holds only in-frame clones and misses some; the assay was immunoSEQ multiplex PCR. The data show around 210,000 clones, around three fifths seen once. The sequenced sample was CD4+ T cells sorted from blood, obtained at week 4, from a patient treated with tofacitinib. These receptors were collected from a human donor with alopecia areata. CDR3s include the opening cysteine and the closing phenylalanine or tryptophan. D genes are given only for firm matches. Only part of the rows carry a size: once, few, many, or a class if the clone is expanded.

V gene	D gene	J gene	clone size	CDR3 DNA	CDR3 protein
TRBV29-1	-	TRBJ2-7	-	TGCAGCGCACGGACAGTTAGCTCCTACGAGCAGTACTTC	CSARTVSSYEQYF
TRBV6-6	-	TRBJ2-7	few	TGTGCCAGCAGTTACGACAGGCCCTACGAGCAGTACTTC	CASSYDRPYEQYF
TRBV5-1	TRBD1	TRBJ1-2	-	TGCGCCAGCAGCCTAGACTCCGGGACAGGTCCCGTCTATGGCTACACCTTC	CASSLDSGTGPVYGYTF
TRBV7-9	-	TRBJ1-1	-	TGTGCCAGCAGCTTAGGGCCGTTAGGGATTATGAACACTGAAGCTTTCTTT	CASSLGPLGIMNTEAFF
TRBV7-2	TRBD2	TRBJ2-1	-	TGTGCCAGCAGCCCGACTAGCGGGGGTCCCAATGAGCAGTTCTTC	CASSPTSGGPNEQFF
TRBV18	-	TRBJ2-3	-	TGTGCCAGCTCACCACCGAACAGGGTAAACACAGATACGCAGTATTTT	CASSPPNRVNTDTQYF
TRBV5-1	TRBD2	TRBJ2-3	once	TGCGCCAGCAGCGACTCCGGGGGGGCTGGAGATACGCAGTATTTT	CASSDSGGAGDTQYF
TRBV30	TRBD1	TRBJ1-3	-	TGTGCCTGGAGTGGACAGGGAATTTCTGGAAACACCATATATTTT	CAWSGQGISGNTIYF
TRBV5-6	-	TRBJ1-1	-	TGTGCCAGCAGCTCTGGACAAGAAATGAACACTGAAGCTTTCTTT	CASSSGQEMNTEAFF
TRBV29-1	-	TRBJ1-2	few	TGCAGCGTGGGGCCGCCTCGGGGGACCTTAATTAGTGGCTACACCTTC	CSVGPPRGTLISGYTF
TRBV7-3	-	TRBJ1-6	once	TGTGCCAGCAGCTTAAGTCTACAGGGTCTACCCCTCCACTTT	CASSLSLQGLPLHF
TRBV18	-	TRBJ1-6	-	TGTGCCAGCTCACCAGGGACGGACTTTTCACCCCTCCACTTT	CASSPGTDFSPLHF
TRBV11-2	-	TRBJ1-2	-	TGTGCCAGCAGCCGGGGGGGCTCCTATGGCTACACCTTC	CASSRGGSYGYTF
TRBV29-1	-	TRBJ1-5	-	TGCAGCGTTGTGAGTGGGTTGGGTCAGCCCCAGCATTTT	CSVVSGLGQPQHF
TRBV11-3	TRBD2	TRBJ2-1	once	TGTGCCAGCACCTGGGGGGGTTCTGTCAATGAGCAGTTCTTC	CASTWGGSVNEQFF
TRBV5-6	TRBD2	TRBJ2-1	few	TGTGCCAGCAGCCCCGGACTAGCGGTGGATGAGCAGTTCTTC	CASSPGLAVDEQFF
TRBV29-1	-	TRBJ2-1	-	TGCAGCGTTCTTGGGGGGGGCCTTTCCTACAATGAGCAGTTCTTC	CSVLGGGLSYNEQFF
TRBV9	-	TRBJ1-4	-	TGTGCCAGCAGCGTAGATGGCACGTCGTCTGGAGAAAAACTGTTTTTT	CASSVDGTSSGEKLFF
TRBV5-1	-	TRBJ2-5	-	TGCGCCAGCAGACCGGACAGCCAAGAGACCCAGTACTTC	CASRPDSQETQYF
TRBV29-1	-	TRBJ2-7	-	TGCAGCGTGGGAGGCACGGGGGGCCGAAAAGACGAGCAGTACTTC	CSVGGTGGRKDEQYF
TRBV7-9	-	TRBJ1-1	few	TGTGCCAGCAGCTCCTCACCCGGGAGGCAGACGAACACTGAAGCTTTCTTT	CASSSSPGRQTNTEAFF
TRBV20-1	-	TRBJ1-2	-	TGCAGTGCAACGGGAGAGTTCGGCTACACCTTC	CSATGEFGYTF
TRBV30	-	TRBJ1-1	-	TGTGCCTGGGCCGAAATAGACAGGAAGAACACTGAAGCTTTCTTT	CAWAEIDRKNTEAFF
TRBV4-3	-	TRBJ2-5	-	TGCGCCAGCAGCCAAGTGGGTGGGGGCGCATTCCAAGAGACCCAGTACTTC	CASSQVGGGAFQETQYF